The entry below describes one T cell receptor (beta chain). Its antigen is unidentified. This entry comes from a study of Ad26.COV2.S vaccination and SARS-CoV-2 variants. Study conclusions and caveats: Comparable non-spike TCR breadth was observed in vaccine and placebo recipients.

The data were produced by immunoSEQ multiplex PCR, yet TCRdb's version contains in-frame clones alone and is incomplete. The sample includes roughly 240,000 clones, roughly 90% seen only once; the top ten take around 11%. CDR1 is LNHDA and CDR2 is SQIVND in the germline V gene (reference sequence). CDR3 length equals 16 residues. The ends lost 5 bases at V and 1 base at J; junction bases unmatched: 9. Treatment here: around 19 received Ad26.COV2.S at low or high dose, single or two shots; roughly 5 received placebo; per-sample allocation not given. Sample collection was performed on day 63 after the first vaccine or placebo injection.

The V call is TRBV19, the J call TRBJ2-3; 7 positions match TRBD1. Sequences were derived from peripheral blood, sampled in a trial of Ad26.COV2.S vaccine versus placebo. The clonotype comes from a person between 18 and 65 years old who received the Ad26.COV2.S COVID-19 vaccine or a placebo. This CDR3 is CASSPIRGFGTDTQYF. CDR3 DNA: TGTGCCAGTAGTCCCATCAGGGGGTTCGGCACAGATACGCAGTATTTT.